This TCR beta chain was sequenced in a study of T cell changes during pregnancy in multiple sclerosis. The V gene's germline CDR1 is SGHRS and CDR2 YFSETQ. Deletions cut 5 bases from V and 2 bases from J, with 16 bases between. The CDR3 covers 15 residues. Method: immunoSEQ multiplex PCR; TCRdb's copy keeps in-frame clones and lacks some. The sample has roughly 90,000 clones, 85% to 95% seen once. This TCR was sampled from a female donor with multiple sclerosis, enrolled in a pregnancy study. Specimen: peripheral blood, collected in the third trimester of pregnancy. The chain carries TRBV5-1 and TRBJ2-5; D possibly corresponds to TRBD2 (5 bases). The CDR3 DNA follows: TGCGCCAGCAGATCTAATAGCGTGATGCAAGAGACCCAGTACTTC. It translates to CASRSNSVMQETQYF.